This T cell receptor beta chain was sequenced in a study of shared clonotypes between healthy human individuals. Negatively enriched CD4+ T cells were divided by CD45RA into naive and memory. General study points: Generally, estimated richness proved larger in naive subsets than it did in memory subsets.

CDR3 length: 13 amino acids. Germline-derived CDR1 and CDR2 are SGHTA and FQGNSA. Between the trimmed V and J ends, which lost 1 base and 3 bases, there was a span of 7 bases. On this clone: Its antigen remains unknown. Other nucleotide sequences in the sample specify the same CDR3.

Genomic DNA from each subset was divided evenly over several immunoSEQ plates. Replicate PCRs from sorted subsets contained approximately 190 ng DNA, which is roughly 30,000 T cell genomes. Sequencing was performed with immunoSEQ multiplex PCR; in TCRdb, only in-frame clones are kept and a portion is missing. This table holds 1,500,000 or so clones, around 98.5% found once. The chain carries TRBV7-2 and TRBJ2-7; D remains unclear. Source material: naive CD4+ T cells sorted from blood. Stated subset: CD45RA+ positively selected. This clonotype originated in a young man in good health. The CDR3 reads CASSLGRVYEQYF. The CDR3 nucleotides read TGTGCCAGCAGCTTAGGAAGGGTCTACGAGCAGTACTTC.